What follows are 15 T cell receptor beta chains derived from one specimen sequenced in a study of CD8+CD57+ T cells in acquired aplastic anemia (dated by TCRdb to the late 2010s). The listed sequencing device is Illumina HiSeq 2000. Profiling of TCR beta VDJ combinations and CDR3 sequences used genomic DNA as the template. TCRdb trimmed public reads at Q25 via fastp, called clones via MiXCR and kept in-frame beta chains. Each record represents a unique CDR3 protein, reported with the most common genes and DNA among its rows. Across this sample there are 180,000 or so distinct CDR3 sequences, with roughly 63% seen only once. The ten largest make up roughly 43% of the sample. Flow cytometry had shown CD8+CD57+ cell expansion in the patients selected for sequencing. The specimen sequenced was sorted CD4+, CD8+, or CD8+CD57+ T cells (not recorded which) from PBMCs. Receptors originate from a human donor with aplastic anemia.

This clonotype was picked up many times. V gene TRBV24-1 combines with J gene TRBJ2-5, with D possibly being TRBD1 (7 bases). Germline CDR1 KGHDR, CDR2 SFDVKD. This CDR3 comprises 14 residues. V was trimmed by 2 bases and J by 5 bases, leaving 11 bases between them. CDR3 protein: CATSDSGGPETQYF. The CDR3 DNA reads TGTGCCACCAGTGATTCAGGGGGGCCGGAGACCCAGTACTTC.

This clonotype appeared a few times. Given a much more abundant clone one base away, this may be a read error. The chain employs TRBV9 and TRBJ1-1; D might be TRBD1 (6 bases). The CDR3 contains 13 residues. V was cut by 3 bases and J by 6 bases, with 12 bases left in between. The germline gives CDR1 SGDLS, CDR2 YYNGEE. The CDR3 nucleotides are TGTGCCAGCAGCGAGGGGGGGGGGGCTGAAGCTTTCTTT. Protein product: CASSEGGGAEAFF. The full variable domain, completed using reference TRBV9 and TRBJ1-1, is DSGVTQTPKHLITATGQRVTLRCSPRSGDLSVYWYQQSLDQGLQFLIQYYNGEERAKGNILERFSAQQFPDLHSELNLSSLELGDSALYFCASSEGGGAEAFFGQGTRLTVV.

This clonotype was observed a few times. The chain is built from TRBV14 and TRBJ1-6; unclear D gene. The CDR3 has 12 residues. The germline V gene encodes CDR1 SGHDN and CDR2 FVKESK. V was shortened by 1 base and J by 10 bases, with 5 bases between the two germline ends. The CDR3 protein is CASSQVASPLHF. Written as DNA, the CDR3 is TGTGCCAGCAGCCAAGTTGCCTCACCCCTCCACTTT.

The chain is built from TRBV19 and TRBJ2-1; maybe TRBD1 (6 bases). CDR3 length: 15 residues. The V end lost 8 bases, the J end lost 5 bases, and 19 bases lay between the germline ends. Germline loops: CDR1 LNHDA, CDR2 SQIVND (reference sequence). This CDR3 is CASSLRTGDNNEQFF. The DNA for the CDR3 is TGTGCCAGTTCTCTCCGAACCGGGGACAACAATGAGCAGTTCTTC.

This clonotype was seen ten or more times. This chain uses TRBV9 with TRBJ2-3, with D maybe TRBD2 (6 bases). Germline assignment: CDR1 SGDLS and CDR2 YYNGEE. CDR3 length: 14 residues. V was trimmed by 0 bases and J by 2 bases, leaving 7 bases between them. The CDR3 sequence is CASSVAGVTDTQYF. DNA for the CDR3: TGTGCCAGCAGCGTAGCGGGGGTCACAGATACGCAGTATTTT.

The chain uses TRBV25-1 and TRBJ1-5; 7 bases match TRBD1. The CDR3 is 16 amino acids. V was clipped by 1 base and J by 6 bases; unmatched bases: 9. In germline, CDR1 is MGHDK, CDR2 SYGVNS. The CDR3 here is CASSELVGQSPQPQHF. CDR3 nucleotide sequence: TGTGCCAGCAGTGAATTGGTGGGACAGTCCCCTCAGCCCCAGCATTTT.

Here the CDR3 reads CSARSDAEQYF. For the CDR3, the DNA is TGCAGTGCTAGGTCGGACGCCGAGCAGTACTTC. This sequence joins TRBV20-1 and TRBJ2-7; D unresolved. From germline, CDR1 is DFQATT and CDR2 SNEGSKA (reference sequence). This CDR3 is built from 11 residues. Deletions cut 3 bases from V and 6 bases from J, with 9 bases between.

In its sample, this clonotype was seen a few times. The rearrangement links TRBV15 to TRBJ2-5, with D maybe TRBD1 (5 bases). Looked up from germline, CDR1 is LNHNV and CDR2 is YYDKDF (reference sequence). The CDR3 runs to 14 residues. The V and J ends lost 0 bases and 6 bases respectively, with 11 bases between them. The CDR3 region is CATSRDQGLKTQYF. CDR3 in DNA: TGTGCCACCAGCAGAGATCAGGGTCTAAAGACCCAGTACTTC. The variable domain in full, completed from reference TRBV15 and TRBJ2-5, reads DAMVIQNPRYQVTQFGKPVTLSCSQTLNHNVMYWYQQKSSQAPKLLFHYYDKDFNNEADTPDNFQSRRPNTSFCFLDIRSPGLGDTAMYLCATSRDQGLKTQYFGPGTRLLVL.

The genes are TRBV5-1 and TRBJ1-1, with D uncertain. Per germline, CDR1 SGHRS and CDR2 YFSETQ. Trimming pared 5 bases from V and 4 bases from J, leaving 12 bases between. The length of the CDR3 is 13 residues. CDR3 DNA sequence: TGCGCCAGCAGGGGCTGGGATGCCACTGAAGCTTTCTTT. Protein product: CASRGWDATEAFF.

The rearrangement uses TRBV29-1 and TRBJ2-1, with TRBD2 matching 10 bases. From germline, CDR1 is SQVTM and CDR2 ANQGSEA. This CDR3 has 13 residues. The trim removed 6 bases at V and 3 bases at J, leaving 2 bases unmatched. CDR3 residues: CSVSGRGYNEQFF. The CDR3, as DNA: TGCAGCGTGAGCGGGAGGGGCTACAATGAGCAGTTCTTC.

The V and J genes are TRBV7-2 and TRBJ1-2, with unresolved D. Deletions cut 5 bases from V and 9 bases from J, with 13 bases between. The CDR3 consists of 12 residues. Germline-derived CDR1 and CDR2 are SGHTA and FQGNSA. This chain's CDR3 is CASSPRLPSYTF. Here the CDR3 DNA reads TGTGCCAGCAGCCCTCGCCTACCTAGCTACACCTTC.

This clonotype came up many times. V gene TRBV5-1 combines with J gene TRBJ1-2, with D possibly TRBD1 on 6 matching bases. The CDR3 runs 13 residues. Germline-derived CDR1 and CDR2 are SGHRS and YFSETQ. Trimming took 5 bases from V and 3 from J, leaving 11 bases between them. The CDR3 nucleotides are TGCGCCAGCAGGGACGACAGGTACTATGGCTACACCTTC. Translating it yields CASRDDRYYGYTF.

This chain connects TRBV19 to TRBJ2-3; D perhaps matches TRBD2 (5 bases). CDR1 LNHDA and CDR2 SQIVND come from the germline V gene (reference sequence). The V end was cut by 1 base, the J end by 2 bases, with 13 bases between. The CDR3 has 16 amino acids. CDR3 amino acids: CASSIALAAATDTQYF. Written as DNA, the CDR3 is TGTGCCAGTAGTATAGCTCTGGCAGCGGCCACAGATACGCAGTATTTT.

This clonotype has a count of ten or more. The gene calls are TRBV4-1 and TRBJ2-5; 9 positions agree with TRBD1. With 3 bases clipped from V and 6 bases from J, the junction kept 5 bases outside the gene matches. This CDR3 comprises 14 residues. The germline gives CDR1 MGHRA, CDR2 YSYEKL. The CDR3 bases are TGCGCCAGCAGCCACCCCGGGACAGGGCAGACCCAGTACTTC. It specifies CASSHPGTGQTQYF.

This clonotype showed up many times. V and J are TRBV19 and TRBJ2-6; the D gene could be TRBD1 or TRBD2 (5 bases each). CDR3 size: 18 residues. The germline V gene has CDR1 LNHDA and CDR2 SQIVND (reference sequence). V lost 7 bases to trimming and J lost 0 bases, with 19 bases between them. CDR3 DNA: TGTGCCAGTACAGCCGGGACCCCGGAGAGCTCTGGGGCCAACGTCCTGACTTTC. The encoded protein is CASTAGTPESSGANVLTF.